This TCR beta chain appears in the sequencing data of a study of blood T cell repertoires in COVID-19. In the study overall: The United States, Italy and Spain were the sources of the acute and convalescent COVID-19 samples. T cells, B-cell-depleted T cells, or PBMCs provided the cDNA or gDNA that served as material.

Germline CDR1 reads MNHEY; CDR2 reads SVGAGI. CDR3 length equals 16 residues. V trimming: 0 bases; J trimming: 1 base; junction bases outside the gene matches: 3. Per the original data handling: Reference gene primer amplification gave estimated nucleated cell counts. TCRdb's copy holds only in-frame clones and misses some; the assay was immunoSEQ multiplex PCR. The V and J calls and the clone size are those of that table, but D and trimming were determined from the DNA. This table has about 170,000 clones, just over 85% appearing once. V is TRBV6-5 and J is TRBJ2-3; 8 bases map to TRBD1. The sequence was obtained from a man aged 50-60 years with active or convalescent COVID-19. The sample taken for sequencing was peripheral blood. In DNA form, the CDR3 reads TGTGCCAGCAGTTACTCTCAGACAGGGGGCACAGATACGCAGTATTTT. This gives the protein CASSYSQTGGTDTQYF.